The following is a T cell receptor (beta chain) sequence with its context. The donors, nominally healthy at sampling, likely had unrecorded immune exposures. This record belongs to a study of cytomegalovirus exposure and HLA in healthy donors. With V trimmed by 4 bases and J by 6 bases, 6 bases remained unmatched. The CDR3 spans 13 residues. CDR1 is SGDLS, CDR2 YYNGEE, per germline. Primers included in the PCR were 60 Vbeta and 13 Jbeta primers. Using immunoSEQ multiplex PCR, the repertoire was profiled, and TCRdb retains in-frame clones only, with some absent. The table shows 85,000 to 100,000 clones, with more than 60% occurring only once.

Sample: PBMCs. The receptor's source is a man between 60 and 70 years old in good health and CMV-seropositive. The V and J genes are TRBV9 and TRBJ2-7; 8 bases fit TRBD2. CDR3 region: CASSPTRGGEQYF. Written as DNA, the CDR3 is TGTGCCAGCAGCCCAACCCGGGGGGGCGAGCAGTACTTC.